Listed below are T cell receptor beta chains from one sample, sequenced in a study of response to subunit inactivated influenza vaccine. TCRdb reprocessed the RT-PCR reads with MiXCR, giving one entry per CDR3 protein. Of 650,000 to 850,000 distinct CDR3 sequences in the sample, approximately 15% are singletons; the top ten hold approximately 7%. The material was PBMCs from blood, obtained 14 to 15 days before vaccination. These TCRs come from a man aged 50 to 60 who received an inactivated influenza vaccine. Both conserved end residues are part of each CDR3. A D gene is named only where the DNA matches it firmly. Not all rows give a size; the values are once, few, many and, for expanded clones, a class.

D gene | clone size | J gene | V gene | CDR3 DNA | CDR3 protein
- | few | TRBJ1-3 | TRBV7-2 | TGTGCCAGCAGCACCACCCCCGGGGGCTTTGGAAACACCATATATTTT | CASSTTPGGFGNTIYF
- | few | TRBJ2-5 | TRBV7-2 | TGTGCCAGCAGCTTGAACTTAGGAGGAAAAGAGACCCAGTACTTC | CASSLNLGGKETQYF
- | - | TRBJ2-7 | TRBV18 | TGTGCCAGCTCACCCCGGGATACCCGGGGCTTTTACGAGCAGTACTTC | CASSPRDTRGFYEQYF
- | - | TRBJ2-7 | TRBV4-2 | TGTGCCAGCAGCCAAGATGTGGCTAGCATGTCCTACGAGCAGTACTTC | CASSQDVASMSYEQYF
- | - | TRBJ2-1 | TRBV11-2 | TGTGCCAGCAGCTTAGACGGTCAGGAGCAGTTCTTC | CASSLDGQEQFF
TRBD1 | - | TRBJ1-2 | TRBV4-3 | TGCGCCAGCAGCCAAAAGACAGGGTATTACAAAGGGGATGGCTACACCTTC | CASSQKTGYYKGDGYTF
TRBD1 | few | TRBJ2-1 | TRBV12-3/TRBV12-4 | TGTGCCAGCAGTTCATATGGAAGGGGGCCCTCCTACAATGAGCAGTTCTTC | CASSSYGRGPSYNEQFF
TRBD1 | few | TRBJ2-5 | TRBV6-5 | TGTGCCAGCAGTTACCAGACAGGGGTTGGGACCCAGTACTTC | CASSYQTGVGTQYF
- | - | TRBJ2-3 | TRBV7-3 | TGTGCCAGCAGCAGAGGTGGACCCGGGAATATAGATACGCAGTATTTT | CASSRGGPGNIDTQYF
TRBD2 | few | TRBJ2-3 | TRBV29-1 | TGCAGCGTCTCGGGACTAGTCTCAGATACGCAGTATTTT | CSVSGLVSDTQYF
TRBD2 | few | TRBJ2-7 | TRBV28 | TGTGCCAGCAGTCCTAACCCGGGACTAGCGGCCTACGAGCAGTACTTC | CASSPNPGLAAYEQYF
- | few | TRBJ2-1 | TRBV29-1 | TGCAGCGTTGAAATTAGCAGGGTTCAGCAGTTCTTC | CSVEISRVQQFF
- | - | TRBJ2-5 | TRBV5-1 | TGCGCCAGCAGCTTGGTGGGCAGAATGTCCGGAGAGACCCAGTACTTC | CASSLVGRMSGETQYF
- | many | TRBJ1-2 | TRBV5-1 | TGCGCCAGCAGCTCGTCTGAACAGGGCTATGGCTACACCTTC | CASSSSEQGYGYTF
- | many | TRBJ2-7 | TRBV20-1 | TGCAGTGCTAGAGATATCTATAGCTACGAGCAGTACTTC | CSARDIYSYEQYF
TRBD2 | - | TRBJ2-1 | TRBV6-1 | TGTGCCAGCATCCCTGGGGGGGTTAGTGATGAGCAGTTCTTC | CASIPGGVSDEQFF
TRBD2 | few | TRBJ2-5 | TRBV20-1 | TGCAGTGCTAGAGATTTGGGACTAGCGCATAGACAGACCCAGTACTTC | CSARDLGLAHRQTQYF
- | few | TRBJ1-3 | TRBV25-1 | TGTGCCAGCAGTGACTGGACAATATCTGGAAACACCATATATTTT | CASSDWTISGNTIYF
- | few | TRBJ1-4 | TRBV18 | TGTGCCAGCTCACCGGCGAGAACAAACGAAAAACTGTTTTTT | CASSPARTNEKLFF
- | - | TRBJ2-5 | TRBV7-8 | TGTGCCAGCAGCTTAGCTCTTAATGTCTTCGAGACCCAGTACTTC | CASSLALNVFETQYF
- | - | TRBJ2-5 | TRBV30 | TGTGCCTGGAGCCCGGACAGTTGGGCGAATTTGCAAGAGACCCAGTACTTC | CAWSPDSWANLQETQYF
- | - | TRBJ2-5 | TRBV30 | TGTGCCTGGAGTGTGGTACGCCAAGAGACCCAGTACTTC | CAWSVVRQETQYF
- | few | TRBJ2-1 | TRBV10-3 | TGTGCCATCAGTGAAGGATCACTGGCCAATGAGCAGTTCTTC | CAISEGSLANEQFF
TRBD2 | few | TRBJ2-7 | TRBV4-1 | TGCGCCAGCAGCCAAGGGGGACTAGCTAGGTACGAGCAGTACTTC | CASSQGGLARYEQYF
- | - | TRBJ2-7 | TRBV14 | TGTGCCAGCAGGTCGGGGGACTCCTACGAGCAGTACTTC | CASRSGDSYEQYF